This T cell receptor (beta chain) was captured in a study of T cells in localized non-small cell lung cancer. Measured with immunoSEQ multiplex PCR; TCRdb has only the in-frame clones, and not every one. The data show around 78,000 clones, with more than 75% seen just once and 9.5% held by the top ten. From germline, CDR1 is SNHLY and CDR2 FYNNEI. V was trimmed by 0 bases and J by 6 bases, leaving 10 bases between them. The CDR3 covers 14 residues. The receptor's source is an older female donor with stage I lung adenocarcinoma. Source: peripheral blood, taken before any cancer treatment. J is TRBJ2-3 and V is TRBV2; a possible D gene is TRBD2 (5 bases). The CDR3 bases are TGTGCCAGCAGTGAAGCAAGGAGGTCCGATACGCAGTATTTT. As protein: CASSEARRSDTQYF.